The 30 T cell receptor beta chains given below trace back to one sample, sequenced in a study of blood T cell repertoires in COVID-19 (dated by TCRdb to 2018 to 2021). Libraries were prepared through the immunoSEQ multiplex PCR assay. TCRdb retrieved this table from immuneACCESS and kept in-frame rearrangements only. Not all clones are present; in checked studies, unresolved V genes account for under half, and no reason is known for the remainder. This sample comprises roughly 240,000 clones, about 80% of them detected only once. The ten largest account for around 1.8% of the sample. Sequenced material: peripheral blood. The receptors stem from an elderly woman with acute or convalescent COVID-19.

This chain connects TRBV5-4 to TRBJ1-2; 8 positions agree with TRBD1. Trimming cost V 4 bases and J 3 bases; bases outside gene matches: 14. The CDR3 runs 17 residues. CDR1 and CDR2 from the germline V gene are SGHNT and YYREEE (reference sequence). For the CDR3, the DNA is TGTGCCAGCAGCACCGCTAGCCTCAGGGGGCGCGACTATGGCTACACCTTC. Translation: CASSTASLRGRDYGYTF.

This clone was detected only a few times. J is TRBJ2-7 and V is TRBV2; the D gene is possibly TRBD1 (6 bases). The CDR3 runs 14 residues. Trimming removed 8 bases at V and 5 bases at J, with 19 bases between. From germline, CDR1 is SNHLY and CDR2 FYNNEI. CDR3 loop: CASAGNRAQDEQYF. DNA of the CDR3: TGTGCCAGCGCAGGGAACAGGGCCCAGGACGAGCAGTACTTC.

The V and J genes are TRBV18 and TRBJ2-1, with a weak D call TRBD1 (5 bases). Trimming removed 0 bases at V and 5 bases at J, with 8 bases between. The CDR3 length is 14 residues. Germline CDR1 is KGHSH and CDR2 is LQKENI. CDR3 protein: CASSPPPGNNEQFF. The CDR3 DNA follows: TGTGCCAGCTCACCACCGCCAGGGAACAATGAGCAGTTCTTC.

The V gene is TRBV5-6, the J gene TRBJ2-7, with 10 bases identical to TRBD2. The CDR3 runs to 15 residues. Trimming removed 4 bases from V and 1 base from J; junction bases left unmatched: 5. Germline loops: CDR1 SGHDT, CDR2 YYEEEE. CDR3 residues: CASSRRLAGSYEQYF. The CDR3 region has the DNA TGTGCCAGCAGCCGTAGACTAGCGGGTTCCTACGAGCAGTACTTC.

The rearrangement joins TRBV6-5 to TRBJ2-7, with D possibly TRBD2 on 6 matching bases. Trimming removed 5 bases from V and 4 bases from J, with 15 bases in between. CDR3 length: 14 amino acids. Germline V gene lookup returns CDR1 MNHEY and CDR2 SVGAGI. The CDR3 DNA follows: TGTGCCAGCAGTCGGGGACTGGAAGAGTACGAGCAGTACTTC. This encodes CASSRGLEEYEQYF.

The J gene is TRBJ2-2, the V gene TRBV4-3, with a tentative D call TRBD2 (5 bases). The CDR3 covers 17 residues. Germline V CDR1 and CDR2: LGHNA, YSLEER. V was trimmed by 4 bases and J by 1 base, leaving 16 bases between them. The CDR3 loop is CASSLLPAGQNTGELFF. The CDR3 DNA reads TGCGCCAGCAGCCTCCTGCCTGCGGGCCAGAACACCGGGGAGCTGTTTTTT.

V gene TRBV5-4 combines with J gene TRBJ1-2; tentative D call: TRBD1 (6 bases). The CDR3 runs to 14 residues. In germline, CDR1 is SGHNT, CDR2 YYREEE (reference sequence). Trimming shortened V by 1 base and J by 0 bases, and 7 bases separated the two germline ends. Here the CDR3 reads CASSLTGTNYGYTF. CDR3 bases: TGTGCCAGCAGCTTGACAGGGACTAACTATGGCTACACCTTC.

This clone was seen once. V and J are TRBV5-1 and TRBJ2-2; TRBD2 agrees at 11 bases. J was trimmed by 2 bases and V by 4 bases; bases with no gene match: 4. The CDR3 is made up of 16 amino acids. Germline lookup yields CDR1 SGHRS and CDR2 YFSETQ. CDR3 DNA: TGCGCCAGCAGCGGGGGACTAGCGGTAAACACCGGGGAGCTGTTTTTT. Translation: CASSGGLAVNTGELFF. The whole variable domain, filled in from reference TRBV5-1 and TRBJ2-2, reads KAGVTQTPRYLIKTRGQQVTLSCSPISGHRSVSWYQQTPGQGLQFLFEYFSETQRNKGNFPGRFSGRQFSNSRSEMNVSTLELGDSALYLCASSGGLAVNTGELFFGEGSRLTVL.

The CDR3 DNA reads as TGTGCCACCGGACAGGGCGGCACTGAAGCTTTCTTT. It translates to CATGQGGTEAFF. The chain recombines TRBV19 with TRBJ1-1; 8 bases map to TRBD1. Germline V CDR1 and CDR2: LNHDA, SQIVND (reference sequence). V was clipped by 10 bases and J by 4 bases; unmatched bases: 5. This CDR3 spans 12 amino acids.

This sequence joins TRBV28 and TRBJ2-1; TRBD1 agrees at 7 bases. Germline CDR1 is MDHEN and CDR2 is SYDVKM. The CDR3 length is 15 residues. With 6 bases clipped from V and 5 bases from J, the junction kept 10 bases outside the gene matches. CDR3 region: CASRQTGIVHNEQFF. The CDR3 DNA reads TGTGCCAGCAGACAGACAGGGATCGTGCACAATGAGCAGTTCTTC.

This chain joins TRBV3-1 (or the pseudogene TRBV3-2) and TRBJ2-7; 9 bases are shared with TRBD2. The CDR3 has 14 amino acids. Trimming at V came to 2 bases and at J to 2 bases, leaving 1 base not matched to a gene. Germline assignment: CDR1 LGHDT and CDR2 YNNKEL (reference sequence). For the CDR3, the DNA is TGTGCCAGCAGCCAAAGCGGGGGGACCTACGAGCAGTACTTC. This sequence encodes CASSQSGGTYEQYF.

The chain carries TRBV27 and TRBJ1-2; TRBD1 matches 9 bases. The CDR3 loop spans 11 amino acids. Germline V gene data show CDR1 as MNHEY and CDR2 as SMNVEV (reference sequence). J was trimmed by 10 bases and V by 8 bases; bases with no gene match: 5. CDR3: CASRTGVDYTF. CDR3 DNA sequence: TGTGCCAGCCGGACAGGGGTGGACTACACCTTC.

The chain couples TRBV19 to TRBJ2-3; 16 bases fit TRBD2. There are 15 residues in the CDR3. V lost 5 bases and J lost 7; bases outside the gene matches: 3. Germline lookup yields CDR1 LNHDA and CDR2 SQIVND (reference sequence). The CDR3 sequence: CASSPGLAGGNTQYF. The DNA for the CDR3 is TGTGCCAGTAGTCCGGGACTAGCGGGGGGGAATACGCAGTATTTT.

J is TRBJ1-2 and V is TRBV2; D is ambiguous. Germline lookup yields CDR1 SNHLY and CDR2 FYNNEI. The CDR3 extends over 14 amino acids. V lost 4 bases and J 6 bases, leaving 15 bases between the germline ends. CDR3 sequence reads: CASSGVRGSHGYTF. In DNA form, the CDR3 reads TGTGCCAGCAGTGGTGTGAGAGGGTCCCATGGCTACACCTTC.

The genes are TRBV6-2 or TRBV6-3 and TRBJ1-5; 7 nucleotides match TRBD1. Germline values: CDR1 MNHEY, CDR2 SVGEGT. Losses at the gene ends were 6 bases for V and 6 bases for J; bases not matched to a gene: 11. The CDR3 is 15 residues long. Here the CDR3 reads CASSRGQRYGQPQHF. CDR3 nucleotides: TGTGCCAGCAGCCGGGGACAGAGGTACGGTCAGCCCCAGCATTTT.

The chain joins TRBV9 to TRBJ2-3, with 13 bases aligning to TRBD2. Germline V lookup: CDR1 SGDLS, CDR2 YYNGEE. This CDR3 contains 18 residues. J gave up 4 bases and V 3 bases, and 11 bases lay outside the gene matches. The CDR3 here is CASSALGLAGVGADTQYF. CDR3 nucleotide sequence: TGTGCCAGCAGCGCTCTAGGACTAGCGGGGGTGGGGGCAGATACGCAGTATTTT.

The genes are TRBV5-8 and TRBJ2-5; weak D call: TRBD1 (6 bases). Trimming pared 0 bases from V and 1 base from J, leaving 19 bases between. Germline V gene lookup returns CDR1 SGHTS and CDR2 YDEGEE. The CDR3 extends over 18 amino acids. Written as DNA, the CDR3 is TGTGCCAGCAGCTTGGAGGGGGTGACAGGAGATTTCCAAGAGACCCAGTACTTC. Protein sequence: CASSLEGVTGDFQETQYF.

The V call is TRBV6-5, the J call TRBJ1-4; D remains unclear. The CDR3 runs 15 residues. Germline V CDR1 and CDR2: MNHEY, SVGAGI. The ends were cut back, 5 bases at V and 3 bases at J, with 13 bases in the middle. The CDR3 DNA reads TGTGCCAGCAGTCCCTCACAGAAGCCTAATGAAAAACTGTTTTTT. Translated: CASSPSQKPNEKLFF.

V usage is TRBV6-5 and J usage is TRBJ1-1, with D perhaps TRBD1 (6 bases). The CDR3 runs to 15 residues. With 7 bases removed from V and 6 bases from J, the gap between germline ends came to 21 bases. Per the germline V gene, CDR1 is MNHEY and CDR2 is SVGAGI. The chain's CDR3 is CASTPGVQGWAEAFF. The CDR3 DNA follows: TGTGCCAGCACCCCTGGGGTACAGGGCTGGGCTGAAGCTTTCTTT.

CDR3 coding DNA: TGCAGTGCCGGGCGGGACAGTGAAGCTTTCTTT. This encodes CSAGRDSEAFF. V is TRBV20-1 and J is TRBJ1-1; TRBD1 matches 7 bases. J gave up 7 bases and V 6 bases, and 5 bases lay outside the gene matches. From germline, CDR1 is DFQATT and CDR2 SNEGSKA (reference sequence). The CDR3 loop spans 11 amino acids.

The rearrangement uses TRBV6-5 and TRBJ2-7; 8 bases are shared with TRBD1. The CDR3 has 15 amino acids. The V segment lost 6 bases and the J segment 5 bases; nucleotides outside the gene matches: 12. Germline V gene lookup returns CDR1 MNHEY and CDR2 SVGAGI. The CDR3 protein is CASSPRQGLKNEQYF. CDR3 nucleotides: TGTGCCAGCAGCCCCCGACAGGGGCTAAAAAACGAGCAGTACTTC.

This chain joins TRBV7-9 and TRBJ1-5; 12 nucleotides line up with TRBD1. The CDR3 is 15 residues long. Germline CDR1 and CDR2: SEHNR and FQNEAQ (reference sequence). V shed 5 bases, J shed 5 bases, and the junction held 4 bases outside the gene matches. The CDR3 nucleotides read TGTGCCAGCAGCCCCGGGACAGGGGGCGATCAGCCCCAGCATTTT. Translating it yields CASSPGTGGDQPQHF.

The V and J genes are TRBV19 and TRBJ1-3; D is perhaps TRBD1 (6 bases). Trimming cost V 5 bases and J 4 bases, with 12 bases left between them. Per the germline V gene, CDR1 is LNHDA and CDR2 is SQIVND (reference sequence). The CDR3 totals 14 residues. The CDR3 DNA sequence: TGTGCCAGTAGTCGAAGGACAGTCGGAAACACCATATATTTT. This gives the protein CASSRRTVGNTIYF.

This sequence joins TRBV5-4 and TRBJ2-1; 8 nucleotides match TRBD2. The ends lost 4 bases at V and 5 bases at J; junction bases unmatched: 5. Germline V lookup: CDR1 SGHNT, CDR2 YYREEE (reference sequence). The CDR3 has 14 amino acids. The CDR3, as DNA: TGTGCCAGCAGCCTAACGACTAGCGACAATGAGCAGTTCTTC. Protein sequence: CASSLTTSDNEQFF.

The J gene is TRBJ2-5, the V gene TRBV27; no firm D call. Germline V gives CDR1 MNHEY, CDR2 SMNVEV (reference sequence). The CDR3 length is 13 residues. Trimming left V 5 bases short and J 5 bases short, with 12 bases between. CDR3 sequence reads: CASSPTRLETQYF. The CDR3 coding sequence is TGTGCCAGCAGTCCGACGAGGCTGGAGACCCAGTACTTC.

This chain connects TRBV7-2 to TRBJ2-4; D remains ambiguous. Germline V CDR1 and CDR2: SGHTA, FQGNSA. With 0 bases removed from V and 7 bases from J, the gap between germline ends came to 7 bases. This CDR3 spans 13 amino acids. CDR3 nucleotides: TGTGCCAGCAGCTTAGCCCAGGATAACATTCAGTACTTC. Its protein product is CASSLAQDNIQYF.

The chain recombines TRBV19 with TRBJ2-4; 7 positions agree with TRBD2. The CDR3 covers 14 residues. Germline CDR1 reads LNHDA; CDR2 reads SQIVND (reference sequence). Germline trimming cut 11 bases from V and 1 base from J; bases unmatched to any gene: 8. The CDR3 DNA sequence: TGTGCCCTTCGGGGGGAGATGGCCAAAAACATTCAGTACTTC. It is translated as CALRGEMAKNIQYF.

The V call is TRBV20-1, the J call TRBJ1-2; 10 nucleotides line up with TRBD1. Germline V gene data show CDR1 as DFQATT and CDR2 as SNEGSKA (reference sequence). The V gene end was trimmed by 3 bases and the J gene end by 7 bases; junction bases not matched to a gene: 8. There are 14 residues in the CDR3. The CDR3 sequence: CSASRQGALRGYTF. The CDR3 nucleotides are TGCAGTGCTAGTAGACAGGGGGCCCTACGTGGCTACACCTTC.

The chain couples TRBV7-7 to TRBJ1-5; D unclear. The CDR3 has 11 amino acids. Trimming took 5 bases from V and 4 from J, leaving 3 bases between them. Per germline, CDR1 SSHAT and CDR2 FNYEAQ (reference sequence). CDR3 sequence: CASSTNQPQHF. As DNA, the CDR3 is TGTGCCAGCAGCACTAATCAGCCCCAGCATTTT.

The V call is TRBV7-2, the J call TRBJ2-7, with 13 nucleotides matching TRBD2. Germline loops: CDR1 SGHTA, CDR2 FQGNSA. The CDR3 covers 17 residues. After removal of 5 bases from V and 0 bases from J, the junction contained 7 bases not matched to a gene. In nucleotides, the CDR3 is TGTGCCAGCAGCCGGGGACTAGCGGGATCAAGCTCCTACGAGCAGTACTTC. This codes for CASSRGLAGSSSYEQYF.